The 8 T cell receptor beta chains in this list originate from one sample, sequenced in a study of T cells of healthy individuals. TCRdb reprocessed the 5' RACE reads with MiXCR, giving one entry per CDR3 protein. Of approximately 58,000 distinct CDR3 sequences in the sample, roughly 14% were seen once. The source is a human donor in good health.

This clonotype appeared many times. The chain carries TRBV6-1 and TRBJ2-2; the D gene could be TRBD1 or TRBD2 (5 bases each). The length of the CDR3 is 14 residues. V dropped 8 bases and J dropped 6 bases, with 16 bases sitting between them. Germline V lookup: CDR1 MNHNS, CDR2 SASEGT. The CDR3 protein is CASSFGTRPGELFF. The CDR3 DNA reads TGTGCCAGCTCCTTCGGGACCCGTCCCGGGGAGCTGTTTTTT.

Ten or more counts support this clonotype. The rearrangement uses TRBV24-1 and TRBJ2-5; D may be TRBD2 (6 bases). Germline V gene data show CDR1 as KGHDR and CDR2 as SFDVKD. With 4 bases removed from V and 7 bases from J, the gap between germline ends came to 12 bases. There are 13 residues in the CDR3. CDR3 nucleotides: TGTGCCACCAGTGACGGGAGTATGTGGACCCAGTACTTC. This encodes CATSDGSMWTQYF.

This clonotype was counted many times. The CDR3 DNA is TGTGCCAGCAGTAAAGCTGGGGCCAACGTCCTGACTTTC. It encodes CASSKAGANVLTF. V usage is TRBV27 and J usage is TRBJ2-6, with D unclear. There are 13 residues in the CDR3. Germline CDR1 is MNHEY and CDR2 is SMNVEV (reference sequence). Trimming cost V 5 bases and J 2 bases, with 4 bases left between them.

The CDR3 is CASSLWGVPDRGLNQPQHF. In nucleotides, the CDR3 is TGTGCCAGCAGTTTATGGGGGGTCCCGGACAGGGGCCTCAATCAGCCCCAGCATTTT. The chain couples TRBV27 to TRBJ1-5, with 9 bases identical to TRBD1. Losses at the gene ends were 1 base for V and 3 bases for J; bases not matched to a gene: 13. The CDR3 totals 19 residues. From germline, CDR1 is MNHEY and CDR2 SMNVEV (reference sequence).

This clonotype has at least ten counts. This sequence joins TRBV6-1 and TRBJ2-6, with D maybe TRBD1 (5 bases). Looked up from germline, CDR1 is MNHNS and CDR2 is SASEGT. The CDR3 extends over 19 amino acids. V was shortened by 7 bases and J by 0 bases, with 22 bases between the two germline ends. CDR3 sequence: CASTLLPRTGGSGANVLTF. DNA for the CDR3: TGTGCCAGCACCCTTCTCCCCCGAACAGGTGGCTCTGGGGCCAACGTCCTGACTTTC.

In this sample, this clonotype turned up a few times. J is TRBJ1-4 and V is TRBV9; D gene ambiguous. CDR3 size: 16 residues. Germline assignment: CDR1 SGDLS and CDR2 YYNGEE. V dropped 4 bases and J dropped 4 bases, with 17 bases sitting between them. The CDR3 DNA is TGTGCCAGCAGCTCCCTTGGAGGAGGTTTTAATGAAAAACTGTTTTTT. As protein: CASSSLGGGFNEKLFF.

The J gene is TRBJ2-2, the V gene TRBV27; no firm D call. The V gene's germline CDR1 is MNHEY and CDR2 SMNVEV (reference sequence). The CDR3 is 13 amino acids. V gave up 1 base and J gave up 5 bases, with 5 bases separating them. The CDR3 spells CASSLWETGELFF. The CDR3 region has the DNA TGTGCCAGCAGTTTATGGGAAACCGGGGAGCTGTTTTTT.

This clonotype was detected ten times or more. This chain joins TRBV20-1 and TRBJ2-3, with unresolved D. CDR3 length: 11 residues. Germline V gene sequence: CDR1 DFQATT, CDR2 SNEGSKA (reference sequence). The germline V and J ends were trimmed by 3 bases and 3 bases, with 4 bases remaining between them. CDR3: CSASPTDTQYF. The CDR3, as DNA: TGCAGTGCTAGCCCAACAGATACGCAGTATTTT.